This TCR beta chain was captured by sequencing in a study of response to subunit inactivated influenza vaccine. TCRdb recomputed calls from the RT-PCR reads with MiXCR, one row per CDR3 protein. Among around 570,000 distinct CDR3 sequences, roughly 8.2% were seen once, and the ten largest hold 10% to 15%. The V gene's germline CDR1 is SGHRS and CDR2 YFSETQ. This CDR3 contains 15 residues. Trimming removed 1 base at V and 2 bases at J, with 13 bases between. The V and J genes are TRBV5-1 and TRBJ2-7, with D possibly called TRBD1 or TRBD2 (5 bases each). This clonotype was sampled from a man aged 45 to 70 who received an inactivated influenza vaccine. The material sequenced was PBMCs from blood, taken about 23 months after vaccination. The CDR3 sequence is CASSLLGPPAYEQYF. The CDR3 region has the DNA TGCGCCAGCAGCTTGCTGGGACCCCCTGCCTACGAGCAGTACTTC.